Following are 9 T cell receptor beta chains from one sample sequenced in a study of CD8 T cells in Susac syndrome. The RNA, about 0.45 to 1 ug, was put through reverse transcription using random hexamers. TCRdb reprocessed the immunoSEQ multiplex PCR reads via MiXCR and lists one record per CDR3 protein. This repertoire shows some 160,000 distinct CDR3 sequences, around 92% found once; its top ten account for 0.08%. Sequenced: CD4+ T cells from PBMCs. These TCRs come from a human donor in good health.

J is TRBJ1-4 and V is TRBV5-1, with TRBD1 matching 7 bases. From germline, CDR1 is SGHRS and CDR2 YFSETQ. V shed 4 bases and J 8 bases; nucleotides not matched to a gene: 11. This CDR3 spans 15 amino acids. The CDR3 sequence is CASSPGTDRREKLFF. DNA of the CDR3: TGCGCCAGCAGCCCAGGGACAGATAGACGGGAAAAACTGTTTTTT.

V and J are TRBV20-1 and TRBJ2-7; tentative D call: TRBD2 (5 bases). This CDR3 spans 14 amino acids. Germline V gene lookup returns CDR1 DFQATT and CDR2 SNEGSKA (reference sequence). The V end was cut by 4 bases, the J end by 2 bases, with 15 bases between. Here the CDR3 reads CSATFRTQTYEQYF. DNA for the CDR3: TGCAGTGCTACTTTCCGGACTCAAACCTACGAGCAGTACTTC.

The chain is built from TRBV6-6 and TRBJ2-5, with 9 bases fitting TRBD2. CDR3 length equals 15 residues. Germline lookup yields CDR1 MNHNY and CDR2 SVGAGI (reference sequence). J gave up 1 base and V 5 bases, and 5 bases lay outside the gene matches. As DNA, the CDR3 is TGTGCCAGCAGTCAGCTAGCGGGGACCCAAGAGACCCAGTACTTC. Its protein product is CASSQLAGTQETQYF.

The genes are TRBV28 and TRBJ2-3, with 7 bases that match TRBD2. The V gene end was trimmed by 11 bases and the J gene end by 2 bases; junction bases not matched to a gene: 13. Germline V gene sequence: CDR1 MDHEN, CDR2 SYDVKM. The CDR3 is made up of 15 amino acids. This chain's CDR3 is CAGGRGERDTDTQYF. For the CDR3, the DNA is TGTGCCGGGGGTCGGGGGGAGAGGGACACAGATACGCAGTATTTT.

The V call is TRBV20-1, the J call TRBJ1-2; D gene uncertain. V was trimmed by 5 bases and J by 4 bases, leaving 17 bases between them. CDR1 and CDR2 from the germline V gene are DFQATT and SNEGSKA (reference sequence). The CDR3 is 14 amino acids. The CDR3 reads CSASRGGGVYGYTF. CDR3 in DNA: TGCAGTGCTTCGCGGGGAGGAGGCGTCTATGGCTACACCTTC.

This sequence joins TRBV20-1 and TRBJ1-4, with 8 bases that match TRBD1. V was clipped by 5 bases and J by 8 bases; unmatched bases: 10. Per germline, CDR1 DFQATT and CDR2 SNEGSKA (reference sequence). The CDR3 length is 14 residues. The CDR3 region has the DNA TGCAGTGCTGGATGGACAGGGAGAGTGGAAAAACTGTTTTTT. Residues: CSAGWTGRVEKLFF.

A note on this clonotype: One junction end disagrees with the germline gene, perhaps due to a read error. This chain uses TRBV7-2 with TRBJ2-5; no reliable D call. The germline V gene has CDR1 SGHTA and CDR2 FQGNSA. The CDR3 consists of 12 residues. The CDR3 region has the DNA TGTGCCAGCAGTTTAGGCGTGGAGACCCAGTACTTC. Its protein product is CASSLGVETQYF.

This chain connects TRBV14 to TRBJ1-4, with 9 nucleotides matching TRBD1. CDR1 and CDR2 from the germline V gene are SGHDN and FVKESK. V lost 4 bases and J lost 8; bases outside the gene matches: 5. CDR3 length: 14 residues. CDR3 DNA sequence: TGTGCCAGCAGCCGCTTGGGACAGGGAGAAAAACTGTTTTTT. Protein sequence: CASSRLGQGEKLFF.

This clonotype occurred once. The junction departs from the called germline gene at one end, perhaps through a read error. The genes are TRBV7-7 and TRBJ2-7, with D possibly matching TRBD1 (6 bases). The CDR3 runs to 14 residues. The germline gives CDR1 SSHAT, CDR2 FNYEAQ (reference sequence). CDR3 coding DNA: TGTGCTAGCAGCGCAGGGGCGGACTCCTACGAGCAGTACTTC. Translating it yields CASSAGADSYEQYF.